This paragraph reports one T cell receptor beta chain. No antigen is known for it. Researchers ran the PCR with 60 Vbeta and 13 Jbeta primers. Method: immunoSEQ multiplex PCR; TCRdb's copy keeps in-frame clones and lacks some. Of around 190,000 clones listed, around 75% are singletons. This specimen comes from a study of cytomegalovirus exposure and HLA in healthy donors. Notes on the study in general: HLA alleles showed associations with 15,000 to 20,000 TCR beta sequences in a later analysis, at a 0.05 false discovery rate.

The sample taken for sequencing was PBMCs. The TCR comes from a woman aged 45-60 years in good health and CMV-seronegative.

The CDR3 reads CASSQVTSGTSKYEQFF. DNA for the CDR3: TGTGCCAGCAGCCAGGTCACTAGCGGGACGTCTAAGTATGAGCAGTTCTTC. The V call is TRBV7-9, the J call TRBJ2-1, with TRBD2 matching over 10 bases. The CDR3 length is 17 residues. Germline V gene lookup returns CDR1 SEHNR and CDR2 FQNEAQ (reference sequence). V shed 5 bases, J shed 8 bases, and the junction held 15 bases outside the gene matches. Together with reference TRBV7-9 and TRBJ2-1, the CDR3 gives the full variable domain: DTGVSQNPRHKITKRGQNVTFRCDPISEHNRLYWYRQTLGQGPEFLTYFQNEAQLEKSRLLSDRFSAERPKGSFSTLEIQRTEQGDSAMYLCASSQVTSGTSKYEQFFGPGTRLTVL.